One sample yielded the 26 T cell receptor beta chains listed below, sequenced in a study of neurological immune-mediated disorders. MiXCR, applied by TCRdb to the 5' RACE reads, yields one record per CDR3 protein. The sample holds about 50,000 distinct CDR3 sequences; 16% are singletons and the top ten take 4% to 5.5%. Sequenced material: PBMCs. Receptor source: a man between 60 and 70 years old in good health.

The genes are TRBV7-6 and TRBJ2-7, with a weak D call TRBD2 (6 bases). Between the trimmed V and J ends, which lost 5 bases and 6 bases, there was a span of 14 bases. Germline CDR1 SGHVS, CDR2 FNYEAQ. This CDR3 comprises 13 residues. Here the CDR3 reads CASSQTSTSEQYF. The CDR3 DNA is TGTGCCAGCAGCCAGACTAGTACGAGCGAGCAGTACTTC.

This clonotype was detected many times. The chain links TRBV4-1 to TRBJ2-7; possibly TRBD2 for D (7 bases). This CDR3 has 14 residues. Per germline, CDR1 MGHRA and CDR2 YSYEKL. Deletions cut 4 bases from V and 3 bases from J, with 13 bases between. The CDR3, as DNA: TGCGCCAGCAGCCGGGGGGGGGCTGGCTACGAGCAGTACTTC. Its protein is CASSRGGAGYEQYF.

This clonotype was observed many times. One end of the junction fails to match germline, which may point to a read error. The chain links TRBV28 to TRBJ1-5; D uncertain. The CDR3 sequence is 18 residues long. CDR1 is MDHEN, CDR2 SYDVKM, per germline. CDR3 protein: CASTLSGNIIYSNQPQHF. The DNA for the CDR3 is TGTGCCAGCACTTTATCCGGGAACATTATCTATAGCAATCAGCCCCAGCATTTT.

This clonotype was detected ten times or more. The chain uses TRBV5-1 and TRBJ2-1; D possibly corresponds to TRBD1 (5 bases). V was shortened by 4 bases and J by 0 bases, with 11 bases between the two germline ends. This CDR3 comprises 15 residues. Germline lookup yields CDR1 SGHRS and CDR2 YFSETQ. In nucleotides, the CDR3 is TGCGCCAGCAGCACCGGACAAAACTCCTACAATGAGCAGTTCTTC. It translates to CASSTGQNSYNEQFF. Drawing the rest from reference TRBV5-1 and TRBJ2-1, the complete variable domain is KAGVTQTPRYLIKTRGQQVTLSCSPISGHRSVSWYQQTPGQGLQFLFEYFSETQRNKGNFPGRFSGRQFSNSRSEMNVSTLELGDSALYLCASSTGQNSYNEQFFGPGTRLTVL.

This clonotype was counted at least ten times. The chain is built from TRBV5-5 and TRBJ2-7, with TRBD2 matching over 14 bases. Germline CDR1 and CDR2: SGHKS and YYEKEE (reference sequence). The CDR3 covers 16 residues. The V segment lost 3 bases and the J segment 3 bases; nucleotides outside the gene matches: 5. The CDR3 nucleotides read TGTGCCAGCAGCTCGGGACTAGCGGGAGTTGTCTACGAGCAGTACTTC. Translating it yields CASSSGLAGVVYEQYF. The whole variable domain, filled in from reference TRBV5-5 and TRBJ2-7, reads DAGVTQSPTHLIKTRGQQVTLRCSPISGHKSVSWYQQVLGQGPQFIFQYYEKEERGRGNFPDRFSARQFPNYSSELNVNALLLGDSALYLCASSSGLAGVVYEQYFGPGTRLTVT.

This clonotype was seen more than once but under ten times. The CDR3 reads CASSPPSSGANVLTF. In nucleotides, the CDR3 is TGTGCCAGCTCACCACCGAGCTCTGGGGCCAACGTCCTGACTTTC. The chain employs TRBV18 and TRBJ2-6; D is unresolved. The length of the CDR3 is 15 residues. The germline gives CDR1 KGHSH, CDR2 LQKENI. V shed 0 bases and J shed 0 bases, with 3 bases lying between them.

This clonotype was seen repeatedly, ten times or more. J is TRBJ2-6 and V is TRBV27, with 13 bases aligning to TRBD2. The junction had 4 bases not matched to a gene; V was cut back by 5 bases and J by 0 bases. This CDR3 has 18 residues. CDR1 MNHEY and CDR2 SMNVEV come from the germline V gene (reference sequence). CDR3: CASSPGLAGASGANVLTF. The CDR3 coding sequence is TGTGCCAGCAGTCCCGGACTAGCGGGAGCCTCTGGGGCCAACGTCCTGACTTTC.

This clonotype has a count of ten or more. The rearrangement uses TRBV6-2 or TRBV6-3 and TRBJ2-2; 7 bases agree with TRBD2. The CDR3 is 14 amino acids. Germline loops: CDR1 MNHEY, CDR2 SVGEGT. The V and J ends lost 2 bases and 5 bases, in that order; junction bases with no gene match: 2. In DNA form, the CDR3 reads TGTGCCAGCAGTTACGGGGGAGGGACCGGGGAGCTGTTTTTT. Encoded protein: CASSYGGGTGELFF.

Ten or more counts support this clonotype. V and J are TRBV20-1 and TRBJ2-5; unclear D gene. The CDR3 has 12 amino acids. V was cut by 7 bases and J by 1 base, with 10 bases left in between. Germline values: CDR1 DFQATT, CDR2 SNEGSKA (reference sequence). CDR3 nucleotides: TGCAGTGGTCTTCCTCTCCAAGAGACCCAGTACTTC. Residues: CSGLPLQETQYF.

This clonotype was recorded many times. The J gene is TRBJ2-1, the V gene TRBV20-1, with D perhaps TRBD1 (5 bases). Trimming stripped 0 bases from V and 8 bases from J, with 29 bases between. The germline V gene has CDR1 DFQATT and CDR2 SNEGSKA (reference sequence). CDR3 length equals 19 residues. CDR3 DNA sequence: TGCAGTGCTAGAGATAGAGGCAAGGTGGCCCTTACAGGTTTGGATGAGCAGTTCTTC. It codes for CSARDRGKVALTGLDEQFF.

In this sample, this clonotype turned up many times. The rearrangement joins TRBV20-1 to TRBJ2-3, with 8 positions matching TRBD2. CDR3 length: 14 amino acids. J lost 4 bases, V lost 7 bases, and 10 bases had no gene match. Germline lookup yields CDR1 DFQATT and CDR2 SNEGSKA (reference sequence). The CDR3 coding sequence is TGCAGTGTAAAGCGGGGGAGCGGGGCAGATACGCAGTATTTT. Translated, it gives CSVKRGSGADTQYF.

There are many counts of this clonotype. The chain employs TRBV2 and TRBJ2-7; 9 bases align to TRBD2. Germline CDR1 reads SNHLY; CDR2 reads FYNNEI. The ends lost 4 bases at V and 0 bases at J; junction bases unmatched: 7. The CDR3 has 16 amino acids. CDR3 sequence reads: CASSAPTSGLSYEQYF. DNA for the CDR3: TGTGCCAGCAGTGCACCCACTAGCGGGCTCTCCTACGAGCAGTACTTC.

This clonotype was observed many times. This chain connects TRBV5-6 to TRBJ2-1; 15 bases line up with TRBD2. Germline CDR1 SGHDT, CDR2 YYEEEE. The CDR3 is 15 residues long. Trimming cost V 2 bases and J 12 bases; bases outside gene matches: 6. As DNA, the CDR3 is TGTGCCAGCAGCTTAATCGGGACTAGCGGGGGGAGGCAGTTCTTC. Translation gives CASSLIGTSGGRQFF.

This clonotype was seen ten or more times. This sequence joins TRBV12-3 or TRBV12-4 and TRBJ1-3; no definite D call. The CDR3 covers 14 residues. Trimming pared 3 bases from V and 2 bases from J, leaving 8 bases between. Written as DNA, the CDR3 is TGTGCCAGCAGTTTTACATCTACTGGAAACACCATATATTTT. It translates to CASSFTSTGNTIYF.

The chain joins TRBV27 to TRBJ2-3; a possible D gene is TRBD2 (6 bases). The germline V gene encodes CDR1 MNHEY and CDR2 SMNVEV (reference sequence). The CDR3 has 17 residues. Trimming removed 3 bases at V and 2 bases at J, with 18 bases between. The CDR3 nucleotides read TGTGCCAGCAGTTTGATCAGAGGGACTTACTACACAGATACGCAGTATTTT. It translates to CASSLIRGTYYTDTQYF.

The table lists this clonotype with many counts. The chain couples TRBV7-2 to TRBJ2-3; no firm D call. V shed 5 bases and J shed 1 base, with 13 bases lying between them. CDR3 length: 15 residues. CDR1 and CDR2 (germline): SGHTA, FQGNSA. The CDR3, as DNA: TGTGCCAGCAGCCCCGGCTATACGCGCACAGATACGCAGTATTTT. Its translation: CASSPGYTRTDTQYF.

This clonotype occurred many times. CDR3 residues: CAIQRGLNSYEQYF. The CDR3 DNA reads TGTGCCATCCAGAGGGGGTTAAACTCCTACGAGCAGTACTTC. The chain is built from TRBV10-3 and TRBJ2-7, with D perhaps TRBD1 (6 bases). Trimming took 8 bases from V and 0 from J, leaving 14 bases between them. This CDR3 is built from 14 residues. Looked up from germline, CDR1 is ENHRY and CDR2 is SYGVKD.

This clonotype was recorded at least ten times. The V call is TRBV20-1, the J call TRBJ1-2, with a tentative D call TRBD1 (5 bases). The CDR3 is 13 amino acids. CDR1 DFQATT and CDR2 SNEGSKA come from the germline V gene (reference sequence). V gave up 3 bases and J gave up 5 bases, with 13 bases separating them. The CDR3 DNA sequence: TGCAGTGCTAGGGGGACGGGGGAGTATGGCTACACCTTC. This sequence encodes CSARGTGEYGYTF.

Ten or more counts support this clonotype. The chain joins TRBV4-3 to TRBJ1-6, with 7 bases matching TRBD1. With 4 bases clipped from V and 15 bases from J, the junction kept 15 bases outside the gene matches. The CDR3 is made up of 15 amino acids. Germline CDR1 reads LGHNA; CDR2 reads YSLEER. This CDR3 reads CASSPKGAPNSDLHF. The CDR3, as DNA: TGCGCCAGCAGCCCTAAGGGGGCCCCCAATTCCGACCTCCACTTT.

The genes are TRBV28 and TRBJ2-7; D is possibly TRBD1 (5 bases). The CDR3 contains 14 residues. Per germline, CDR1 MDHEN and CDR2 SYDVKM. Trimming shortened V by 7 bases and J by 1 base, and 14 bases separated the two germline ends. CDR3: CASIQPRVSYEQYF. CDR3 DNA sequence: TGTGCCAGCATCCAACCCAGGGTATCCTACGAGCAGTACTTC. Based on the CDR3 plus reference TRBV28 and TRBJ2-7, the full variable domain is DVKVTQSSRYLVKRTGEKVFLECVQDMDHENMFWYRQDPGLGLRLIYFSYDVKMKEKGDIPEGYSVSREKKERFSLILESASTNQTSMYLCASIQPRVSYEQYFGPGTRLTVT.

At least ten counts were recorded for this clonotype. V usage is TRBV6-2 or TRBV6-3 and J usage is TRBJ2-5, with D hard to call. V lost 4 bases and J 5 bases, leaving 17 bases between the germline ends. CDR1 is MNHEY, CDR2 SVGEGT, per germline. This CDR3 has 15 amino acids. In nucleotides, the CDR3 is TGTGCCAGCAGTTTCCATGAAGGGAATCTCGAGACCCAGTACTTC. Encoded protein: CASSFHEGNLETQYF.

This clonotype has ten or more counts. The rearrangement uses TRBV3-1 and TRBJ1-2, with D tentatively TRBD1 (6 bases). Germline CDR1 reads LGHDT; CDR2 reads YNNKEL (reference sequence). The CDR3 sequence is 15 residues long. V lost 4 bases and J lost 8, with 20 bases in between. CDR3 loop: CASSLRTVGVAGYTF. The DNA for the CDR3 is TGTGCCAGCAGCCTAAGGACAGTGGGAGTAGCGGGCTACACCTTC.

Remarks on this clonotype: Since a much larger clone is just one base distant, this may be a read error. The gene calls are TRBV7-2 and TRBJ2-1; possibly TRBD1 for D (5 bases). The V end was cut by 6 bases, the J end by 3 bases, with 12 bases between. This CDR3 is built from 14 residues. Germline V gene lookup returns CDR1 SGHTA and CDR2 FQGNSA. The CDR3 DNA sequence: TGTGCCAGCAGATCACAGGTGTACTACAATGAGCAGTTCTTC. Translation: CASRSQVYYNEQFF.

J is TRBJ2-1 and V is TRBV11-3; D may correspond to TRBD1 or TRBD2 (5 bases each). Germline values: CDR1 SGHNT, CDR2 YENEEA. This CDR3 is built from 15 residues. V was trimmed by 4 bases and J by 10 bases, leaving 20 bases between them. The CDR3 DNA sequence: TGTGCCAGCAGCTCACGTATTTCCGGGACGGAGGAGCAGTTCTTC. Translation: CASSSRISGTEEQFF.

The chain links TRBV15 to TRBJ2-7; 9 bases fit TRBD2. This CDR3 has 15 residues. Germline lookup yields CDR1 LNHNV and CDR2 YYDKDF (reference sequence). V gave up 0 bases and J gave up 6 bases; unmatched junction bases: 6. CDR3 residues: CATSRDQRAGGEQYF. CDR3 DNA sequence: TGTGCCACCAGCAGAGATCAGCGAGCGGGAGGCGAGCAGTACTTC.

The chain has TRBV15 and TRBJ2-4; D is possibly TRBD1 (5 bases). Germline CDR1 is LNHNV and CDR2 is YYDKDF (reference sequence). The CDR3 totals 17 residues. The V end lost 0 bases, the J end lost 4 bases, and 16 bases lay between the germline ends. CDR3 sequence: CATSRDFATDKKNIQYF. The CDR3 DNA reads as TGTGCCACCAGCAGAGATTTCGCGACAGACAAAAAAAACATTCAGTACTTC.